Listed here are 31 T cell receptor beta chains from one sample, sequenced in a study of beta chain features in type 1 diabetes. What these receptors recognize is not known. Every bit of the isolated RNA underwent reverse transcription, so sequencing read expressed TCRB transcripts. Repertoires were generated with immunoSEQ multiplex PCR, while TCRdb's copy carries only in-frame clones and drops some. The sample includes nearly 350,000 clones, roughly 8.8% of them seen just once. General study points: All four CD4+ subsets of Type 1 diabetes patients contained TCRB CDR3s that were moderately but significantly shorter.

What was sequenced was central memory CD4+ T cells from blood. Receptors originate from a man aged 25 to 40 with type 1 diabetes.

This clone was counted ten times or more. Within the sample, other DNA sequences also encode this same CDR3. This rearrangement joins TRBV25-1 to TRBJ2-6; no definite D call. CDR1 is MGHDK, CDR2 SYGVNS, per germline. This CDR3 region has 15 residues. V was pared by 6 bases and J by 4 bases, with 13 bases between. CDR3 DNA: TGTGCCAGCAGCCCACCCGGCGCCGGGGCCAACGTCCTGACTTTC. Its protein is CASSPPGAGANVLTF.

The V call is TRBV6-6, the J call TRBJ1-3; TRBD1 is a possible D gene (6 bases). Deletions cut 0 bases from V and 2 bases from J, with 8 bases between. The CDR3 is made up of 15 amino acids. Germline V gene data show CDR1 as MNHNY and CDR2 as SVGAGI (reference sequence). The CDR3 reads CASSYSYRAGNTIYF. DNA for the CDR3: TGTGCCAGCAGTTACTCTTACAGGGCTGGAAACACCATATATTTT.

The rearrangement uses TRBV18 and TRBJ1-3, with no clear D. Trimming took off 6 bases at V and 0 bases at J, with 12 bases between the two ends. CDR3 size: 15 residues. CDR1 and CDR2 (germline): KGHSH, LQKENI. The CDR3 coding sequence is TGTGCCAGCTCGATGGATTATTACTCTGGAAACACCATATATTTT. It encodes CASSMDYYSGNTIYF.

There are many counts of this clone. The chain couples TRBV28 to TRBJ2-1; TRBD2 aligns across 14 bases. CDR3 length equals 14 residues. V lost 4 bases, J lost 12 bases, and 5 bases stayed unmatched. Germline V gives CDR1 MDHEN, CDR2 SYDVKM. The CDR3 DNA sequence: TGTGCCAGCAGTTCGGGACTAGCGGGGGCTCTGCAGTTCTTC. It translates to CASSSGLAGALQFF.

Here the CDR3 reads CASSFLQNANSGTQYF. CDR3 sequence (DNA): TGCGCCAGCAGCTTTCTACAGAATGCTAACTCAGGGACCCAGTACTTC. V usage is TRBV5-1 and J usage is TRBJ2-5; D is uncertain. CDR3 length: 16 residues. The germline V gene has CDR1 SGHRS and CDR2 YFSETQ. Trimming removed 2 bases at V and 7 bases at J, with 21 bases between.

The chain joins TRBV18 to TRBJ1-2, with D perhaps TRBD1 (5 bases). The CDR3 runs 13 residues. CDR1 and CDR2 from the germline V gene are KGHSH and LQKENI. Trimming removed 2 bases at V and 4 bases at J, with 8 bases between. The CDR3: CASSPSDSYGYTF. DNA for the CDR3: TGTGCCAGCTCACCATCCGACAGCTATGGCTACACCTTC.

The chain uses TRBV7-2 and TRBJ2-1, with a possible D match to TRBD2 (6 bases). Trimming pared 5 bases from V and 7 bases from J, leaving 9 bases between. The CDR3 totals 12 residues. Looked up from germline, CDR1 is SGHTA and CDR2 is FQGNSA. The CDR3 spells CASSRGGNEQFF. The CDR3 DNA reads TGTGCCAGCAGCCGTGGAGGGAATGAGCAGTTCTTC.

This clone was observed a few times. J is TRBJ2-4 and V is TRBV2; TRBD2 matches 9 bases. The CDR3 extends over 15 amino acids. Germline CDR1 SNHLY, CDR2 FYNNEI. The J segment lost 6 bases and the V segment lost 4 bases, leaving 7 bases of the junction unmatched. The CDR3 bases are TGTGCCAGCAGTGCAATAAGTAGCGGGGGAAACATTCAGTACTTC. As protein: CASSAISSGGNIQYF.

The chain employs TRBV29-1 and TRBJ1-6, with 10 bases matching TRBD1. The J segment lost 7 bases and the V segment lost 6 bases, leaving 3 bases of the junction unmatched. The germline V gene encodes CDR1 SQVTM and CDR2 ANQGSEA. The CDR3 sequence is 13 residues long. CDR3 bases: TGCAGCGTAGGACAGGGGGGCAATTCACCCCTCCACTTT. Its translation: CSVGQGGNSPLHF. Based on the CDR3 plus reference TRBV29-1 and TRBJ1-6, the full variable domain is SAVISQKPSRDICQRGTSLTIQCQVDSQVTMMFWYRQQPGQSLTLIATANQGSEATYESGFVIDKFPISRPNLTFSTLTVSNMSPEDSSIYLCSVGQGGNSPLHFGNGTRLTVT.

Only a few counts were recorded for this clone. This chain joins TRBV29-1 and TRBJ2-3; D is perhaps TRBD2 (7 bases). Trimming shortened V by 5 bases and J by 1 base, and 13 bases separated the two germline ends. The CDR3 length is 14 residues. CDR1 is SQVTM, CDR2 ANQGSEA, per germline. Written as DNA, the CDR3 is TGCAGCGTTCAGATGGGGGGGCGCACAGATACGCAGTATTTT. This codes for CSVQMGGRTDTQYF.

This clone was observed a few times. V is TRBV7-6 and J is TRBJ1-5; D is ambiguous. The CDR3 has 13 residues. CDR1 is SGHVS and CDR2 is FNYEAQ in the germline V gene. The V gene lost 1 base and the J gene lost 7 bases, with 8 bases spanning the gap. In nucleotides, the CDR3 is TGTGCCAGCAGCTTAGGGGATGACCAGCCCCAGCATTTT. Its protein is CASSLGDDQPQHF. Looking up the rest from reference TRBV7-6 and TRBJ1-5 gives the full variable domain: GAGVSQSPRYKVTKRGQDVALRCDPISGHVSLYWYRQALGQGPEFLTYFNYEAQQDKSGLPNDRFSAERPEGSISTLTIQRTEQRDSAMYRCASSLGDDQPQHFGDGTRLSIL.

In its sample, this clone was seen a few times. The chain joins TRBV6-5 to TRBJ2-7; the match to TRBD2 covers 7 bases. J gave up 2 bases and V 10 bases, and 5 bases lay outside the gene matches. Germline V gene lookup returns CDR1 MNHEY and CDR2 SVGAGI. The CDR3 is 12 residues long. For the CDR3, the DNA is TGTGCCACGGCTAGCGGCGCCTACGAGCAGTACTTC. Protein sequence: CATASGAYEQYF.

This clone was seen a handful of times. The chain carries TRBV5-1 and TRBJ2-7, with D possibly TRBD2 on 6 matching bases. The V gene lost 5 bases and the J gene lost 2 bases, with 17 bases spanning the gap. The CDR3 sequence is 15 residues long. In germline, CDR1 is SGHRS, CDR2 YFSETQ. This CDR3 reads CASRPGLTETYEQYF. In nucleotides, the CDR3 is TGCGCCAGCAGACCGGGACTCACTGAGACCTACGAGCAGTACTTC.

The chain is built from TRBV2 and TRBJ2-1; 7 bases match TRBD2. Germline assignment: CDR1 SNHLY and CDR2 FYNNEI. CDR3 length: 14 residues. The junction had 4 bases not matched to a gene; V was cut back by 4 bases and J by 4 bases. This CDR3 is CASSVGGRYNEQFF. CDR3 nucleotide sequence: TGTGCCAGCAGTGTGGGCGGGAGATACAATGAGCAGTTCTTC.

The V gene is TRBV6-5, the J gene TRBJ1-2, with unresolved D. The CDR3 spans 12 residues. The V gene lost 7 bases and the J gene lost 2 bases, with 8 bases spanning the gap. The germline V gene has CDR1 MNHEY and CDR2 SVGAGI. The CDR3 DNA reads as TGTGCCAGCATCGGAGGAAACTATGGCTACACCTTC. This sequence encodes CASIGGNYGYTF.

This clone was seen many times. Within the sample, other DNA sequences also encode this same CDR3. This chain uses TRBV18 with TRBJ1-5; a possible D gene is TRBD1 (5 bases). Trimming took 3 bases from V and 3 from J, leaving 12 bases between them. CDR1 and CDR2 (germline): KGHSH, LQKENI. The CDR3 totals 15 residues. The CDR3 sequence is CASSPRVGDNQPQHF. As DNA, the CDR3 is TGTGCCAGCTCACCGAGAGTAGGGGACAATCAGCCCCAGCATTTT.

This clone was detected ten times or more. The chain links TRBV7-9 to TRBJ2-7, with D possibly TRBD1 on 6 matching bases. Germline V gives CDR1 SEHNR, CDR2 FQNEAQ (reference sequence). V lost 4 bases to trimming and J lost 9 bases, with 19 bases between them. The CDR3 runs to 14 residues. The CDR3 DNA sequence: TGTGCCAGCAGCTCAGGGGAACCTCTACGAGGGCAGTACTTC. Translation gives CASSSGEPLRGQYF. The whole variable domain, filled in from reference TRBV7-9 and TRBJ2-7, reads DTGVSQNPRHKITKRGQNVTFRCDPISEHNRLYWYRQTLGQGPEFLTYFQNEAQLEKSRLLSDRFSAERPKGSFSTLEIQRTEQGDSAMYLCASSSGEPLRGQYFGPGTRLTVT.

This clone occurred a few times. The rearrangement links TRBV7-2 to TRBJ2-2; weak D call: TRBD1 (5 bases). The V end was cut by 9 bases, the J end by 0 bases, with 8 bases between. Germline CDR1 is SGHTA and CDR2 is FQGNSA. This CDR3 spans 13 amino acids. In nucleotides, the CDR3 is TGTGCCAGAAGACAGACGAACACCGGGGAGCTGTTTTTT. It codes for CARRQTNTGELFF.

This chain joins TRBV30 and TRBJ1-1, with 12 bases that match TRBD1. J was trimmed by 7 bases and V by 2 bases; bases with no gene match: 8. Per the germline V gene, CDR1 is GTSNPN and CDR2 is SVGIG (reference sequence). The CDR3 has 15 amino acids. The CDR3 DNA is TGTGCCTGGAGTCCGGGACAGGGGGCGGTTTATGAAGCTTTCTTT. This sequence encodes CAWSPGQGAVYEAFF.

The chain recombines TRBV7-2 with TRBJ2-5, with TRBD1 as a possible D gene (5 bases). CDR1 is SGHTA, CDR2 FQGNSA, per germline. Trimming cost V 1 base and J 5 bases, with 17 bases left between them. The CDR3 is made up of 16 amino acids. The CDR3 nucleotides read TGTGCCAGCAGCTTAGAAAGAGGCAGGGCCTGGGAGACCCAGTACTTC. Translation gives CASSLERGRAWETQYF. Supplemented by reference TRBV7-2 and TRBJ2-5, the full variable domain reads GAGVSQSPSNKVTEKGKDVELRCDPISGHTALYWYRQSLGQGLEFLIYFQGNSAPDKSGLPSDRFSAERTGGSVSTLTIQRTQQEDSAVYLCASSLERGRAWETQYFGPGTRLLVL.

The V call is TRBV5-1, the J call TRBJ2-2; D is unclear. With 0 bases removed from V and 11 bases from J, the gap between germline ends came to 8 bases. The V gene's germline CDR1 is SGHRS and CDR2 YFSETQ. This CDR3 comprises 12 residues. The CDR3 DNA sequence: TGCGCCAGCAGCTTGGTCACAGAAGAGCTGTTTTTT. Protein sequence: CASSLVTEELFF.

The rearrangement uses TRBV6-5 and TRBJ2-3, with 7 bases fitting TRBD2. Germline V gives CDR1 MNHEY, CDR2 SVGAGI. The V segment lost 4 bases and the J segment 5 bases; nucleotides outside the gene matches: 9. CDR3 length equals 15 residues. The CDR3 is CASSSSVGEGDTQYF. In nucleotides, the CDR3 is TGTGCCAGCAGTTCCTCCGTAGGGGAGGGAGATACGCAGTATTTT.

The DNA of the CDR3 is TGTGCCAGCAGTGTGGGCGGCCTAGCCAAAAACATTCAGTACTTC. Amino acid sequence: CASSVGGLAKNIQYF. The V call is TRBV6-5, the J call TRBJ2-4, with no clear D. This CDR3 region has 15 residues. Germline V CDR1 and CDR2: MNHEY, SVGAGI. Trimming cost V 5 bases and J 0 bases, with 11 bases left between them.

Here the CDR3 DNA reads TGTGCCAGCATGGATCGCGGTGGGTCCTACAATGAGCAGTTCTTC. Amino acid sequence: CASMDRGGSYNEQFF. The rearrangement uses TRBV2 and TRBJ2-1; D is ambiguous. The CDR3 consists of 15 residues. Germline assignment: CDR1 SNHLY and CDR2 FYNNEI. Trimming removed 7 bases from V and 1 base from J, with 14 bases in between.

This clone was detected only once. The chain recombines TRBV5-1 with TRBJ2-3, with D possibly being TRBD2 (7 bases). This CDR3 is built from 16 residues. With 4 bases removed from V and 5 bases from J, the gap between germline ends came to 20 bases. CDR1 and CDR2 from the germline V gene are SGHRS and YFSETQ. In DNA, the CDR3 is TGCGCCAGCAGCCCCAAAGGGGGGGAACCTCAAGATACGCAGTATTTT. This gives the protein CASSPKGGEPQDTQYF.

A few counts support this clone. The chain is built from TRBV29-1 and TRBJ2-2; D remains unclear. CDR3 length equals 14 residues. Trimming took off 5 bases at V and 0 bases at J, with 10 bases between the two ends. The germline V gene encodes CDR1 SQVTM and CDR2 ANQGSEA. The CDR3 loop reads CSVFGGSNTGELFF. The CDR3 coding sequence is TGCAGCGTTTTTGGTGGGTCGAACACCGGGGAGCTGTTTTTT.

The table lists this clone with a few counts. The V and J genes are TRBV7-9 and TRBJ1-5; 8 nucleotides line up with TRBD1. Germline assignment: CDR1 SEHNR and CDR2 FQNEAQ (reference sequence). V was pared by 5 bases and J by 2 bases, with 8 bases of the junction left unmatched. This CDR3 has 16 residues. Written as DNA, the CDR3 is TGTGCCAGCAGCATCGACAGGGGAGAGGGCAATCAGCCCCAGCATTTT. Its translation is CASSIDRGEGNQPQHF.

This clone was found a few times. The chain carries TRBV9 and TRBJ2-2; D uncertain. The CDR3 spans 14 residues. Germline-derived CDR1 and CDR2 are SGDLS and YYNGEE. V was shortened by 0 bases and J by 7 bases, with 10 bases between the two germline ends. The CDR3 nucleotides are TGTGCCAGCAGCGTAGTAGGGAAGAGCGGGGAGCTGTTTTTT. It specifies CASSVVGKSGELFF.

This clone was seen a handful of times. The chain has TRBV6-5 and TRBJ2-7; a weak D match, TRBD1 (7 bases). Germline V gene data show CDR1 as MNHEY and CDR2 as SVGAGI. The CDR3 contains 15 residues. Trimming pared 2 bases from V and 3 bases from J, leaving 14 bases between. CDR3 sequence (DNA): TGTGCCAGCAGTTACGGACAGGCGGGGTACTACGAGCAGTACTTC. Translated, it gives CASSYGQAGYYEQYF.

This clone was seen more than once but under ten times. The chain combines TRBV7-2 with TRBJ2-2; D may be TRBD2 (5 bases). The CDR3 is 14 amino acids. The germline V gene has CDR1 SGHTA and CDR2 FQGNSA. The CDR3 loop is CASSGITNTGELFF. The CDR3 DNA reads TGTGCATCCTCGGGGATAACGAACACCGGGGAGCTGTTTTTT.

This clone was seen repeatedly, ten times or more. The J gene is TRBJ2-2, the V gene TRBV7-2; D not resolved. Per the germline V gene, CDR1 is SGHTA and CDR2 is FQGNSA. The CDR3 runs 13 residues. Trimming cost V 5 bases and J 6 bases, with 10 bases left between them. Written as DNA, the CDR3 is TGTGCCAGCAGCCCAAATTCTGCCGGGGAGCTGTTTTTT. Translation: CASSPNSAGELFF. Supplemented by reference TRBV7-2 and TRBJ2-2, the full variable domain reads GAGVSQSPSNKVTEKGKDVELRCDPISGHTALYWYRQSLGQGLEFLIYFQGNSAPDKSGLPSDRFSAERTGGSVSTLTIQRTQQEDSAVYLCASSPNSAGELFFGEGSRLTVL.